Each of the 5 T cell receptor beta chains below was sequenced from the same sample in a study of cytomegalovirus exposure and HLA in healthy donors. It was with 60 Vbeta and 13 Jbeta primers that the PCR ran. The method was immunoSEQ multiplex PCR; TCRdb's version includes in-frame clones alone and lacks a portion of them. Seen here are about 300,000 clones, just over 85% observed once, and the top ten hold 4%. The sequenced sample consisted of PBMCs. Every receptor here comes from a man aged 40-50 years in good health and CMV-seropositive.

The rearrangement joins TRBV11-2 to TRBJ2-7, with 7 bases matching TRBD1. This CDR3 is 13 amino acids long. The V gene's germline CDR1 is SGHAT and CDR2 FQNNGV. The junction had 3 bases not matched to a gene; V was cut back by 0 bases and J by 7 bases. The DNA for the CDR3 is TGTGCCAGCAGCTTAGACTACAGGGGTGAGCAGTACTTC. Translating gives CASSLDYRGEQYF.

The rearrangement uses TRBV28 and TRBJ1-5; unclear D gene. This CDR3 comprises 14 residues. V lost 2 bases to trimming and J lost 6 bases, with 11 bases between them. Looked up from germline, CDR1 is MDHEN and CDR2 is SYDVKM. The CDR3 loop reads CASSLAEESQPQHF. DNA for the CDR3: TGTGCCAGCAGTTTAGCGGAGGAGTCTCAGCCCCAGCATTTT.

V gene TRBV5-1 combines with J gene TRBJ2-7; 11 bases are shared with TRBD2. This CDR3 has 15 residues. The J segment lost 3 bases and the V segment lost 4 bases, leaving 6 bases of the junction unmatched. CDR1 SGHRS and CDR2 YFSETQ come from the germline V gene. DNA of the CDR3: TGCGCCAGCAGCCTACTAGCGGGAGATTACTACGAGCAGTACTTC. It encodes CASSLLAGDYYEQYF.

Concerning this clone itself: The same CDR3 arises from other DNA sequences in this sample as well. The J gene is TRBJ2-7, the V gene TRBV27; 9 bases align to TRBD2. The CDR3 consists of 15 residues. The junction had 8 bases not matched to a gene; V was cut back by 5 bases and J by 3 bases. Looked up from germline, CDR1 is MNHEY and CDR2 is SMNVEV (reference sequence). The CDR3 reads CASSPLTSGSYEQYF. CDR3 nucleotides: TGTGCCAGCAGTCCCCTGACTAGCGGAAGCTACGAGCAGTACTTC.

This clone was seen once. This chain links TRBV25-1 with TRBJ2-7; 7 nucleotides agree with TRBD2. Germline V CDR1 and CDR2: MGHDK, SYGVNS. The CDR3 extends over 15 amino acids. The trim removed 5 bases at V and 5 bases at J, leaving 12 bases unmatched. The CDR3 spells CASSWLREREDEQYF. The CDR3 region has the DNA TGTGCCAGCAGTTGGTTAAGGGAGCGGGAAGACGAGCAGTACTTC.